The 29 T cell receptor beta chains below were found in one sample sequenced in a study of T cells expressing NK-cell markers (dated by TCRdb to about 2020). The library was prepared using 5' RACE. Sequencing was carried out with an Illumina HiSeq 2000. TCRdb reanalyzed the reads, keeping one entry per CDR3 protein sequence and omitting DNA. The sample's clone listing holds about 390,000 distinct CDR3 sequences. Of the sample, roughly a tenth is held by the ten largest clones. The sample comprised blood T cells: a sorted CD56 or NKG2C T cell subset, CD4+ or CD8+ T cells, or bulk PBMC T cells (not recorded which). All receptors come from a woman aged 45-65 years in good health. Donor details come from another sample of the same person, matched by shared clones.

CDR3 sequence: CASSFDPGETQYF. The gene calls are TRBV11-1 and TRBJ2-5; TCRdb's D call of TRBD1 is untestable without DNA. Germline V gene sequence: CDR1 SGHAT, CDR2 FQDESV (reference sequence). The CDR3 is 13 residues long.

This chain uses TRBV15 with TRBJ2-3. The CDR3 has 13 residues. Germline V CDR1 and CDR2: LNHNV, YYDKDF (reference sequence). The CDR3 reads CATSTGVGDTQYF.

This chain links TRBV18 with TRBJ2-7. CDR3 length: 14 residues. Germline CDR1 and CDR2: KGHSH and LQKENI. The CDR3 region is CASSPIRSSYEQYF.

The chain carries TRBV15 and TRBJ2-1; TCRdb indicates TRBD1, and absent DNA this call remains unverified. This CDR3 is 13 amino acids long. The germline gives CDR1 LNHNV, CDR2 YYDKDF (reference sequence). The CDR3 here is CATSVGVRTGMFF.

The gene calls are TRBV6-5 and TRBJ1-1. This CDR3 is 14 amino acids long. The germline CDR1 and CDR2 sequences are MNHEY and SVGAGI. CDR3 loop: CASSYSSRLAEAFF.

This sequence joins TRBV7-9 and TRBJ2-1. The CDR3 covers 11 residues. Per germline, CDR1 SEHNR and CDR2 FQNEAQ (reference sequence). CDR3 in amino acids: CASTLGHEQFF. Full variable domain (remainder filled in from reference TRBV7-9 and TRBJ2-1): DTGVSQNPRHKITKRGQNVTFRCDPISEHNRLYWYRQTLGQGPEFLTYFQNEAQLEKSRLLSDRFSAERPKGSFSTLEIQRTEQGDSAMYLCASTLGHEQFFGPGTRLTVL.

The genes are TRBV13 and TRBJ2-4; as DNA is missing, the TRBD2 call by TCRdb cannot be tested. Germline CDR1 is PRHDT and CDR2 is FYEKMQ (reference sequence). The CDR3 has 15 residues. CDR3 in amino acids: CASSGAREAKNIQYF. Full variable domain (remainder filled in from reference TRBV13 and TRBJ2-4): AAGVIQSPRHLIKEKRETATLKCYPIPRHDTVYWYQQGPGQDPQFLISFYEKMQSDKGSIPDRFSAQQFSDYHSELNMSSLELGDSALYFCASSGAREAKNIQYFGAGTRLSVL.

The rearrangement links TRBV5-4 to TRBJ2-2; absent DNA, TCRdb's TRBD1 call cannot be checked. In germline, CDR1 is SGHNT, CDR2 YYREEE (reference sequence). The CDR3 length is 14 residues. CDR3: CASSFYGGTGELFF.

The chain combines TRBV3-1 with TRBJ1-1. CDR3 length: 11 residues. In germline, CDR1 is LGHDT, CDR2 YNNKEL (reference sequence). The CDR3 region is CASSQDRMAFF.

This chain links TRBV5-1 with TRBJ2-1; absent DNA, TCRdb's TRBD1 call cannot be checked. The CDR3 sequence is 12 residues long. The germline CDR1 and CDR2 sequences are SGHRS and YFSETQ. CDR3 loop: CASRLQGNEQFF.

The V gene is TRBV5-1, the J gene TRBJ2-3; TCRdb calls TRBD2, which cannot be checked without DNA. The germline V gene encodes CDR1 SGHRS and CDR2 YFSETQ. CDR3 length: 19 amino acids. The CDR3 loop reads CASSLEPAGVPISTDTQYF.

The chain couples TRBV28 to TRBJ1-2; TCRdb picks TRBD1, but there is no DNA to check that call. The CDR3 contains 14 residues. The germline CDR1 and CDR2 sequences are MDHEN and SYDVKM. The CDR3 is CASSLHLTGGSYTF.

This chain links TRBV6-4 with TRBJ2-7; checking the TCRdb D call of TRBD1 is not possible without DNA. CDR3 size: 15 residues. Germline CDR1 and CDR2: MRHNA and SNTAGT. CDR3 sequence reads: CAKRPGGVSSYEQYF.

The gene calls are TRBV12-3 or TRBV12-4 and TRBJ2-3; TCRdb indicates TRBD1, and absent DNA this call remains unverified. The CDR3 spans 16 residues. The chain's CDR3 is CASSNHRDPSTDTQYF.

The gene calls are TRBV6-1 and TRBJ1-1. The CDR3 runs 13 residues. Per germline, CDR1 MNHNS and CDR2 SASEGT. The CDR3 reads CASSVRLNTEAFF.

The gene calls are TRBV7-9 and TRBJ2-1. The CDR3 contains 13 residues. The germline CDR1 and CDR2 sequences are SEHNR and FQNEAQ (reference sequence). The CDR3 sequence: CASSPPENNEQFF.

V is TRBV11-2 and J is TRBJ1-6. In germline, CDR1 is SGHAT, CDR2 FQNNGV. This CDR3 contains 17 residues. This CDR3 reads CASSLDLDSSYNSPLHF.

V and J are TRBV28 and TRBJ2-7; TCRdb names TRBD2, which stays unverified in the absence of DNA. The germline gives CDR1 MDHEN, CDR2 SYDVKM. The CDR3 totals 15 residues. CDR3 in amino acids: CATRDEREIPYEQYF.

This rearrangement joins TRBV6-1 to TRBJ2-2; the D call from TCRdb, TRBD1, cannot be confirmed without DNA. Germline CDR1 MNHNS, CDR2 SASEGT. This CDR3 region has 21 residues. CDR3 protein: CASSEFYMGSGGASNTGELFF.

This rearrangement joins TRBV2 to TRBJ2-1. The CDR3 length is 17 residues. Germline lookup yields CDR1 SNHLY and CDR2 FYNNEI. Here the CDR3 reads CASSEGATVSSYNEQFF.

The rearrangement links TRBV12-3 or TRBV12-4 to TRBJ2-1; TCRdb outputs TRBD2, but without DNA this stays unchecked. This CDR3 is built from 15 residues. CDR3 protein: CASRAGLREGNEQFF.

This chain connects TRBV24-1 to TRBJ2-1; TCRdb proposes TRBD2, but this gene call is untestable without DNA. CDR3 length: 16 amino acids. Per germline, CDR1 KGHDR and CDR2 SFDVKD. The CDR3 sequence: CATSDSLAGGNNEQFF.

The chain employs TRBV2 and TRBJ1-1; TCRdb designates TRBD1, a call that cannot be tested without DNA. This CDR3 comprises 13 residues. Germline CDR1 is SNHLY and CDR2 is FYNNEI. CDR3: CASCRGMNTEAFF. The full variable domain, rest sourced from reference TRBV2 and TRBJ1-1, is EPEVTQTPSHQVTQMGQEVILRCVPISNHLYFYWYRQILGQKVEFLVSFYNNEISEKSEIFDDQFSVERPDGSNFTLKIRSTKLEDSAMYFCASCRGMNTEAFFGQGTRLTVV.

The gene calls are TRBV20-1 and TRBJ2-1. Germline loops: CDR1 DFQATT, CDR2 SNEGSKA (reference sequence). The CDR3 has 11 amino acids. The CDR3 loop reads CSAGGYNEQFF.

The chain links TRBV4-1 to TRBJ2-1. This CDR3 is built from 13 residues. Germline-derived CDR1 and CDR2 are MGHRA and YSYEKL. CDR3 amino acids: CASSQYSRNEQFF.

The CDR3 is CATSEFQGGTGELFF. The chain recombines TRBV24-1 with TRBJ2-2; the TRBD1 assignment by TCRdb is unverifiable without DNA. In germline, CDR1 is KGHDR, CDR2 SFDVKD. There are 15 residues in the CDR3.

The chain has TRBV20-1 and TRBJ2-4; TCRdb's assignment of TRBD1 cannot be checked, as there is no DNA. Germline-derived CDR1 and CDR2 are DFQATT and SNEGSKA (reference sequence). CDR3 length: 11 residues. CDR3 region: CSAPLINIQYF.

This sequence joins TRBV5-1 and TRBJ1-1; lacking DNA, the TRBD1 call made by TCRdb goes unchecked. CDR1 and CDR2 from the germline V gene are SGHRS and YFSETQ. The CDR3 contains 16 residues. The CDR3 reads CASSPRPGGSGTEAFF. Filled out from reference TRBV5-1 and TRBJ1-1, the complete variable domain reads KAGVTQTPRYLIKTRGQQVTLSCSPISGHRSVSWYQQTPGQGLQFLFEYFSETQRNKGNFPGRFSGRQFSNSRSEMNVSTLELGDSALYLCASSPRPGGSGTEAFFGQGTRLTVV.

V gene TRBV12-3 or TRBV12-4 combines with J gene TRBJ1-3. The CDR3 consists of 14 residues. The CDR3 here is CASSSTYSGNTIYF.